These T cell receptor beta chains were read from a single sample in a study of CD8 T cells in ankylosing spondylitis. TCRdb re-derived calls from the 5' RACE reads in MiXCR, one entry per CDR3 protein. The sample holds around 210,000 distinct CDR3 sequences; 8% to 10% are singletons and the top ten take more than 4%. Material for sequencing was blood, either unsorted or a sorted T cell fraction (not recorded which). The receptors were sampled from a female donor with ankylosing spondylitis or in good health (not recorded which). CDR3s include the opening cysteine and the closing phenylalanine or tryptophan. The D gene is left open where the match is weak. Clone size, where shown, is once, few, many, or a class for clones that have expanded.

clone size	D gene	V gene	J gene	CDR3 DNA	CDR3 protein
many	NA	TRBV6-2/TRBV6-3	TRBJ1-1	TGTGCCAGCAGTTACGGAGGGAGATCCACTGAAGCTTTCTTT	CASSYGGRSTEAFF
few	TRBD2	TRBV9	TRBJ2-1	TGTGCCAGCAGCGTAACTAGCGGGAGCTACAATGAGCAGTTCTTC	CASSVTSGSYNEQFF
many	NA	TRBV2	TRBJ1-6	TGTGCCAGCACCCCCCGGGATGTTTCAGTGTCCCCCCTCCACTTT	CASTPRDVSVSPLHF
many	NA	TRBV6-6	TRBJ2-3	TGTGCCAGCAGTTACCCAGAAGTAGATACGCAGTATTTT	CASSYPEVDTQYF
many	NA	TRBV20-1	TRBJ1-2	TGCAGTGCCGCTTGGGGAGGCGGATATGGCTACACCTTC	CSAAWGGGYGYTF
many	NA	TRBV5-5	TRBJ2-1	TGTGCCAGCAGCTCTAGTGGGGCTTCGGTTCTTGATGAGCAGTTCTTC	CASSSSGASVLDEQFF
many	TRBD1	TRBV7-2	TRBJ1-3	TGTGCCAGCAGGCGCCGGACAGGGGAGACCATATATTTT	CASRRRTGETIYF
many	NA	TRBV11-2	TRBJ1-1	TGTGCCAGCAGCTCGGGACCGGGGGGGACTGAAGCTTTCTTT	CASSSGPGGTEAFF
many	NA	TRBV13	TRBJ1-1	TGTGCCAGCAGTGCCAGGGGCACTGAAGCTTTCTTT	CASSARGTEAFF
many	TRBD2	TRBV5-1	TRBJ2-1	TGCGCCAGCAGCACCGGGACTAGCGGGAACAATGAGCAGTTCTTC	CASSTGTSGNNEQFF
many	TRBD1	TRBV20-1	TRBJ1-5	TGCAGTGCTAGCAGGGACAGGGGTGTTAGCAATCAGCCCCAGCATTTT	CSASRDRGVSNQPQHF
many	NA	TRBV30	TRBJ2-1	TGTGCCTGGAGTGTCCTCACCTACAATGAGCAGTTCTTC	CAWSVLTYNEQFF
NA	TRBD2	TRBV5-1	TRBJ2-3	TGCGCCAGCACCATACTAGCGGGAGGGCCTGGGGGAACAGATACGCAGTATTTT	CASTILAGGPGGTDTQYF
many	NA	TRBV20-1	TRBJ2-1	TGCAGTGCCTCGAGCGACAGATTCAATGAGCAGTTCTTC	CSASSDRFNEQFF
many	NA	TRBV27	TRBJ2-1	TGTGCCAGCAGTTTGAAGGGATACCCTCTCAATGAGCAGTTCTTC	CASSLKGYPLNEQFF
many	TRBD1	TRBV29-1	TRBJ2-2	TGCAGCGACTGGACAGGGAGAGGCACCGGGGAGCTGTTTTTT	CSDWTGRGTGELFF
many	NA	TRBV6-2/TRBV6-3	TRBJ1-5	TGTGCCAGCAGCCGGGGAGATCAGCCCCAGCATTTT	CASSRGDQPQHF
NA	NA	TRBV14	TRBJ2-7	TGTGCCAGCAGCCAAGGTAGCTTGTTGGTCTACGAGCAGTACTTC	CASSQGSLLVYEQYF
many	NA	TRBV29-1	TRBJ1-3	TGCAGCGTTGTGGGGGACAACGATGGAAACACCATATATTTT	CSVVGDNDGNTIYF
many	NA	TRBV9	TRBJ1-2	TGTGCCAGCAGCGTGACCCCCTTAGGGCCCCATGGCTACACCTTC	CASSVTPLGPHGYTF
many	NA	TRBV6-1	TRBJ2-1	TGTGCCAGCAGACTGGGCACTGTCAATGAGCAGTTCTTC	CASRLGTVNEQFF
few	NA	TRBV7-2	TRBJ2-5	TGTGCCAGCAGCCGACAGGGAGGACCAGAGACCCAGTACTTC	CASSRQGGPETQYF
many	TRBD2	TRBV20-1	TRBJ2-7	TGCAGTGCTAGAGGGACTAGCGGGAGCTACGAGCAGTACTTC	CSARGTSGSYEQYF
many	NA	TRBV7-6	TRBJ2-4	TGTGCCAGCAGCCCTTTTCAATCCGGCGTAGACAAAAACATTCAGTACTTC	CASSPFQSGVDKNIQYF
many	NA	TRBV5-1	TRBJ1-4	TGCGCCAGCAGCCCTCAGGAGGGGTCAACTAATGAAAAACTGTTTTTT	CASSPQEGSTNEKLFF
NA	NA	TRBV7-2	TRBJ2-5	TGTGCCAGCAGCTTAGCCGGACGGATCCAAGAGACCCAGTACTTC	CASSLAGRIQETQYF
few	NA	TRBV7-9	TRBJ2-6	TGTGCCAGCAGCCGAAGATTGGATGGGACTGGGGCCAACGTCCTGACTTTC	CASSRRLDGTGANVLTF
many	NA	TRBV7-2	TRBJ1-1	TGTGCCAGCAGCCACAGTAACACTGAAGCTTTCTTT	CASSHSNTEAFF
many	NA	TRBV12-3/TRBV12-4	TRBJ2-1	TGTGCCAGCAGTTTAGATAGGGCCGAGCGGTGGTTCTTC	CASSLDRAERWFF
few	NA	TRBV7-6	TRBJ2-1	TGTGCCAGCAGCTTCGGGGAGAATGAGCAGTTCTTC	CASSFGENEQFF
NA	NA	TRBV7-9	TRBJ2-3	TGTGCCAGCAGTCAAATAGGCACAGATACGCAGTATTTT	CASSQIGTDTQYF
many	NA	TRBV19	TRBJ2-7	TGTGCCAGTAGTACCCCATCGGGGGATGCCTACGAGCAGTACTTC	CASSTPSGDAYEQYF
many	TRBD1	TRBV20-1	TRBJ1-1	TGCAGTGCTAGAGATCCCAGGGGGAGCACTGAAGCTTTCTTT	CSARDPRGSTEAFF
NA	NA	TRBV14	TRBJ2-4	TGTGCCAGCAGCCAAGCTCTCCACATTCAGTACTTC	CASSQALHIQYF
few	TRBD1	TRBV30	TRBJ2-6	TGTGCCTGGAGGACAGGGACAGGGCGTTCTGGGGCCAACGTCCTGACTTTC	CAWRTGTGRSGANVLTF
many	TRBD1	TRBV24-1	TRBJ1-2	TGTGCCACCAGAGACAGGGGTAACTATGGCTACACCTTC	CATRDRGNYGYTF
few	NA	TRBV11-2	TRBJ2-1	TGTGCCAGCAGCTCGACCCTTCTCGGGAATGAGCAGTTCTTC	CASSSTLLGNEQFF
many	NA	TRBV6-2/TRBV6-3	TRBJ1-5	TGTGCCAGCAGATCTGAAAGCAATCAGCCCCAGCATTTT	CASRSESNQPQHF
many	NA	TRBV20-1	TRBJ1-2	TGCAGTGCTAGCCGCCCTTCGGGCTATGGCTACACCTTC	CSASRPSGYGYTF
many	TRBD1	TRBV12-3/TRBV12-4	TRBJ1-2	TGTGCCAGCAGGCAGGACAGGGCCAATAGCTATGGCTACACCTTC	CASRQDRANSYGYTF
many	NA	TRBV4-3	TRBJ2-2	TGCGCCAGCAGCCAAGATGCAGGCGGGGAGTGGGAGGAGCTGTTTTTT	CASSQDAGGEWEELFF
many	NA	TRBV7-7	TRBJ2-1	TGTGCCAGCAGCGTCAGCGAAAACAATGAGCAGTTCTTC	CASSVSENNEQFF
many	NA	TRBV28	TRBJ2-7	TGTGCCAGCAGTCCCTATGGCGAGCCCATGGACGAGCAGTACTTC	CASSPYGEPMDEQYF
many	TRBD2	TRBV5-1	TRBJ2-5	TGCGCCAGCAGCTTGGGCCCGGGAGGGGACGGAGAGACCCAGTACTTC	CASSLGPGGDGETQYF
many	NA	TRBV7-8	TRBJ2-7	TGTGCCAGCAGACCGACCTGGGGTTACGAGCAGTACTTC	CASRPTWGYEQYF
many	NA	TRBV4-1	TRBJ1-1	TGCGCCAGCAGCCCTATTGGTCGCAGGGTGAACACTGAAGCTTTCTTT	CASSPIGRRVNTEAFF
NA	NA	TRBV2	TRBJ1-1	TGTGCCAGCTCCGTTTTCATGAACACTGAAGCTTTCTTT	CASSVFMNTEAFF
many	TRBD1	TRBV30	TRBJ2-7	TGTGCCTGGAAAGGGGACAGGGACTCCTACGAGCAGTACTTC	CAWKGDRDSYEQYF
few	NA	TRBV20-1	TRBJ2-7	TGCAGTGCTCAGGAGCCAGCGGTCTACGAGCAGTACTTC	CSAQEPAVYEQYF
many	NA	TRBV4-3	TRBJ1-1	TGCGCCAGCAGCCAGAGGGTGGGGCAGCAAAACACTGAAGCTTTCTTT	CASSQRVGQQNTEAFF
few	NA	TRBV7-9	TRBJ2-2	TGTGCCAGCAGCTCGGACTCCTCGGGGGAGCTGTTTTTT	CASSSDSSGELFF
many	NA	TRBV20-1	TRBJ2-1	TGCAGTGCTCCCGGGACGCCGAATGAGCAGTTCTTC	CSAPGTPNEQFF
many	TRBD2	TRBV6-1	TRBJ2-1	TGTGCCAGCAGTACAACTAGCGGGAGCTACAATGAGCAGTTCTTC	CASSTTSGSYNEQFF
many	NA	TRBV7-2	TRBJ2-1	TGTGCCAGCAGAAGACCCACGGGGGATGAGCAGTTCTTC	CASRRPTGDEQFF
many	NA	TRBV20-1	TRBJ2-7	TGCAGTGCTAGAGGATTGAGAGCCGGTCTTTACGAGCAGTACTTC	CSARGLRAGLYEQYF
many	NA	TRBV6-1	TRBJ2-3	TGTGCCAGCAGTCGGGACTCCACAGATACGCAGTATTTT	CASSRDSTDTQYF
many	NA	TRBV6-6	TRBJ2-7	TGTGCCAGCAGAGTTCAGGGTTTTATCCACGAGCAGTACTTC	CASRVQGFIHEQYF
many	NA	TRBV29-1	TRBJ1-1	TGCAGCGTTGAAGACTCTCGGCTGAACACTGAAGCTTTCTTT	CSVEDSRLNTEAFF
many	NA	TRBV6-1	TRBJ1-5	TGTGCCAGCTCTAAGGCTGGGAGCAATCAGCCCCAGCATTTT	CASSKAGSNQPQHF
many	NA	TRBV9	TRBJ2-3	TGTGCCAGCAGCGTAGGGGCGGAAGCAGATACGCAGTATTTT	CASSVGAEADTQYF